A selection of T cell receptor beta chains follows, all from one sample in a study of OX40 agonist ivuxolimab in advanced cancers. Clones were read by immunoSEQ multiplex PCR, and TCRdb kept only the in-frame ones, dropping some. The table shows roughly 55,000 clones, with around 85% occurring only once. The sequencing used CD4+ or CD8+ T cells sorted from blood, collected in a trial of the OX40 agonist ivuxolimab. These receptors were collected from an adult with an advanced solid tumor such as melanoma, head and neck, liver or kidney cancer. Both conserved end residues are part of each CDR3. Each record gives: V gene, clone size, D gene, CDR3 length, J gene, CDR3 protein, CDR3 DNA. D genes are given only for firm matches. Rows may omit the clone size; those that give it use once, few, many or a size class.

TRBV19,.,.,16,TRBJ1-5,CASRGWGPNSNQPQHF,TGTGCCAGTAGGGGATGGGGACCTAATAGCAATCAGCCCCAGCATTTT
TRBV7-6,.,.,13,TRBJ2-2,CASSPPSAGELFF,TGTGCCAGCAGCCCACCCTCCGCCGGGGAGCTGTTTTTT
TRBV7-8,.,TRBD2,15,TRBJ2-5,CASSPNGGGKETQYF,TGTGCCAGCAGCCCCAACGGGGGGGGGAAAGAGACCCAGTACTTC
TRBV5-5,.,.,14,TRBJ2-7,CASNGAGITYEQYF,TGTGCCAGCAATGGGGCGGGAATTACCTACGAGCAGTACTTC
TRBV29-1,.,TRBD1,14,TRBJ1-1,CSVLDRDLNTEAFF,TGCAGCGTCTTGGACAGGGATCTGAACACTGAAGCTTTCTTT
TRBV6-6,.,.,13,TRBJ1-4,CASSTGSEEKLFF,TGTGCCAGCAGTACAGGGTCGGAGGAAAAACTGTTTTTT
TRBV7-2,.,.,12,TRBJ2-5,CASSLGHPEQYF,TGTGCCAGCAGCTTGGGTCATCCGGAGCAGTACTTC
TRBV14,.,TRBD1,16,TRBJ1-2,CASSLFGQGKNNGYTF,TGTGCCAGCAGCCTCTTCGGACAGGGGAAAAATAATGGCTACACCTTC
TRBV7-2,.,TRBD1,15,TRBJ1-4,CASSPDRGANEKLFF,TGTGCCAGCAGTCCCGACAGGGGGGCTAATGAAAAACTGTTTTTT
TRBV7-3,few,TRBD1,15,TRBJ2-1,CASSPTEGAAHEQFF,TGTGCCAGCAGCCCGACCGAGGGGGCGGCACATGAGCAGTTCTTC
TRBV5-1,.,.,14,TRBJ1-2,CASSLDRANYGYTF,TGCGCCAGCAGCTTGGATCGGGCGAACTATGGCTACACCTTC
TRBV7-9,.,.,11,TRBJ2-7,CASSFSAEQYF,TGTGCCAGCAGCTTTTCAGCCGAGCAGTACTTC
TRBV5-6,.,.,13,TRBJ1-1,CASSFFQNTEAFF,TGTGCCAGCAGCTTCTTCCAAAACACTGAAGCTTTCTTT
TRBV18,.,.,15,TRBJ2-7,CASSPRSGTTYEQYF,TGTGCCAGCTCACCACGTTCCGGGACCACCTACGAGCAGTACTTC
TRBV2,.,TRBD1,14,TRBJ2-5,CAGHPGQGLETQYF,TGTGCCGGACATCCGGGACAGGGCCTAGAGACCCAGTACTTC
TRBV19,.,TRBD1,15,TRBJ1-5,CASSRDRVGNQPQHF,TGTGCCAGTAGTAGAGACAGGGTCGGCAATCAGCCCCAGCATTTT
TRBV5-6,.,.,13,TRBJ2-7,CASSSYRSSKQYF,TGTGCCAGCAGCTCATACCGGTCTTCCAAGCAGTACTTC
TRBV19,.,.,14,TRBJ1-1,CASSIVVMNTEAFF,TGTGCCAGTAGTATAGTGGTTATGAACACTGAAGCTTTCTTT
TRBV11-2,.,.,15,TRBJ2-5,CASSFPWGAEETQYF,TGTGCCAGCAGCTTCCCGTGGGGGGCCGAGGAGACCCAGTACTTC
TRBV6-5,.,TRBD1,14,TRBJ1-2,CASSYGGQSYGYTF,TGTGCCAGCAGTTACGGGGGACAGTCCTATGGCTACACCTTC
TRBV11-3,.,.,14,TRBJ2-1,CASSFGGGRGEQFF,TGTGCCAGCAGCTTCGGGGGTGGGCGGGGTGAGCAGTTCTTC
TRBV7-8,.,.,15,TRBJ2-2,CASSRLQGSTGELFF,TGTGCCAGCAGCCGCCTTCAGGGGTCCACCGGGGAGCTGTTTTTT
TRBV13,.,.,14,TRBJ2-2,CATHEGGSTGELFF,TGTGCCACGCACGAGGGCGGCTCCACCGGGGAGCTGTTTTTT
TRBV6-6,.,.,16,TRBJ1-5,CASSYAPWKQNQPQHF,TGTGCCAGCAGTTACGCCCCCTGGAAGCAAAATCAGCCCCAGCATTTT
TRBV12-5,.,.,15,TRBJ2-1,CASGLVGGSFNEQFF,TGTGCTAGTGGTTTGGTGGGGGGATCCTTCAATGAGCAGTTCTTC
TRBV9,.,TRBD2,12,TRBJ2-7,CASSVGGDEQYF,TGTGCCAGCAGCGTTGGGGGGGACGAGCAGTACTTC
TRBV6-5,.,TRBD1,13,TRBJ1-2,CASSLGQGDGYTF,TGTGCCAGCAGCCTCGGACAGGGGGACGGCTACACCTTC
TRBV7-3,.,.,13,TRBJ1-1,CASSLVLGDEAFF,TGTGCCAGCAGCTTAGTTTTGGGGGATGAAGCTTTCTTT
TRBV21-1,.,.,18,TRBJ1-6,CASSKATKMSSYNSPLHF,TGTGCCAGCAGCAAAGCGACCAAAATGAGCTCCTATAATTCACCCCTCCACTTT
TRBV6-5,.,TRBD1,14,TRBJ2-7,CASRTSGTAYEQYF,TGTGCCAGCAGAACCTCCGGGACAGCCTACGAGCAGTACTTC
TRBV5-4,.,TRBD1,15,TRBJ2-7,CASSTGTGGFDEQYF,TGTGCCAGCAGCACAGGGACAGGGGGATTCGACGAGCAGTACTTC
TRBV15,.,.,16,TRBJ2-1,CATSRAFFGPYNEQFF,TGTGCCACCAGCAGAGCTTTTTTTGGCCCTTACAATGAGCAGTTCTTC
TRBV2,.,.,10,TRBJ1-1,CASGGAEAFF,TGTGCCAGTGGAGGAGCCGAAGCTTTCTTT
TRBV4-3,.,TRBD2,16,TRBJ2-1,CASSQVAGAENNEQFF,TGCGCCAGCAGCCAAGTAGCGGGGGCCGAGAACAATGAGCAGTTCTTC
TRBV5-4,.,TRBD1,18,TRBJ2-5,CASSNLKSKGATEETQYF,TGTGCCAGCAGCAACCTGAAGAGTAAGGGGGCCACCGAAGAGACCCAGTACTTC
TRBV10-3,once,.,16,TRBJ1-3,CAAQNKNGGSRNTIYF,TGTGCCGCTCAAAACAAAAACGGGGGCTCGAGAAACACCATATATTTT
TRBV5-1,once,.,14,TRBJ2-3,CASSLLGATDTQYF,TGCGCCAGCAGCTTGTTAGGAGCGACAGATACGCAGTATTTT
TRBV5-5,.,.,14,TRBJ1-1,CASSLVVVGTEAFF,TGTGCCAGCAGCTTGGTGGTTGTGGGGACTGAAGCTTTCTTT
TRBV5-4,.,.,16,TRBJ2-2,CASSQPIYGTTGELFF,TGTGCCAGCAGCCAGCCCATCTACGGAACGACCGGGGAGCTGTTTTTT
TRBV4-3,.,.,14,TRBJ1-1,CASSQVLSGTEAFF,TGCGCCAGCAGCCAAGTCTTGTCGGGGACTGAAGCTTTCTTT
TRBV5-6,.,TRBD1,14,TRBJ2-7,CASSLDTGAYEQYF,TGTGCCAGCAGCTTGGATACAGGGGCCTACGAGCAGTACTTC
TRBV27,.,.,16,TRBJ2-4,CASSLGYPPAENIQYF,TGTGCCAGCAGTTTAGGTTACCCTCCGGCCGAAAACATTCAGTACTTC
TRBV29-1,.,.,14,TRBJ1-1,CSVFSGHSNTEAFF,TGCAGCGTATTCTCCGGACATTCGAACACTGAAGCTTTCTTT
TRBV9,.,.,18,TRBJ2-5,CASSVGLEWEGARETQYF,TGTGCCAGCAGCGTTGGGTTGGAATGGGAGGGGGCACGGGAGACCCAGTACTTC
TRBV14,.,TRBD1,15,TRBJ2-7,CASSQLDRAIYEQYF,TGTGCCAGCAGCCAACTAGACAGGGCCATCTACGAGCAGTACTTC
TRBV15,.,.,15,TRBJ2-1,CATSTYTTSYNEQFF,TGTGCCACCAGCACGTACACGACGTCCTACAATGAGCAGTTCTTC
TRBV5-6,.,.,15,TRBJ1-6,CASSSNSLYNSPLHF,TGTGCCAGCAGCTCCAACAGCCTTTATAATTCACCCCTCCACTTT
TRBV4-1,.,.,14,TRBJ2-7,CASSQDTRPYEQYF,TGCGCCAGCAGCCAAGATACCCGCCCCTACGAGCAGTACTTC
TRBV27,.,.,17,TRBJ2-2,CASSSLWGLQGTGELFF,TGTGCCAGCAGTTCATTGTGGGGACTCCAGGGCACCGGGGAGCTGTTTTTT
TRBV4-3,.,TRBD2,15,TRBJ2-7,CASSQGTSGTYEQYF,TGCGCCAGCAGCCAAGGGACTAGCGGTACCTACGAGCAGTACTTC
TRBV5-1,.,.,16,TRBJ2-5,CASSLSNTELEETQYF,TGCGCCAGCAGCTTGTCGAACACAGAGCTCGAAGAGACCCAGTACTTC
TRBV6-1,medium-sized,TRBD1,16,TRBJ1-3,CASSVGQGLSGNTIYF,TGTGCCAGCAGTGTTGGACAGGGGCTCTCTGGAAACACCATATATTTT
TRBV6-1,once,.,13,TRBJ2-7,CASSDGTFHEQYF,TGTGCCAGCAGTGACGGGACATTCCACGAGCAGTACTTC
TRBV7-9,.,TRBD1,13,TRBJ2-5,CASSPGGRESQYF,TGTGCCAGCAGCCCAGGGGGCCGGGAGTCCCAGTACTTC
TRBV7-2,.,.,16,TRBJ2-3,CASSQMDFTSTDTQYF,TGTGCCAGCAGCCAAATGGACTTTACTAGCACAGATACGCAGTATTTT
TRBV6-1,.,.,14,TRBJ1-2,CASSEGRTAYGYTF,TGTGCCAGCAGTGAAGGCCGGACTGCCTATGGCTACACCTTC
TRBV5-1,.,.,14,TRBJ2-1,CASSSRSLGSEQFF,TGCGCCAGCAGCTCCAGGTCACTCGGTAGTGAGCAGTTCTTC
TRBV6-5,once,TRBD1,13,TRBJ1-4,CASRDRGQEKLFF,TGTGCCAGCAGGGACAGGGGGCAAGAAAAACTGTTTTTT
TRBV9,.,.,15,TRBJ2-5,CASSARGGPPETQYF,TGTGCCAGCAGCGCTCGTGGGGGGCCCCCCGAGACCCAGTACTTC
TRBV5-4,.,.,15,TRBJ2-2,CASSSPDRNTGELFF,TGTGCCAGCAGCAGTCCGGACAGGAACACCGGGGAGCTGTTTTTT